One and the same sample provided the 5 T cell receptor beta chains below, sequenced in a study of cytomegalovirus exposure and HLA in healthy donors. The PCR contained 60 Vbeta and 13 Jbeta primers. Produced via immunoSEQ multiplex PCR; TCRdb's table is partial and in-frame only. Altogether approximately 160,000 clones are present, 65% to 85% being singletons, with the ten largest covering approximately 0.8%. The material sequenced was PBMCs. The receptor source for this set is a young woman in good health and CMV-seronegative.

This clone was seen more than once but under ten times. The gene calls are TRBV28 and TRBJ2-7; 10 bases are shared with TRBD2. This CDR3 region has 13 residues. J lost 2 bases, V lost 10 bases, and 5 bases had no gene match. Germline assignment: CDR1 MDHEN and CDR2 SYDVKM. CDR3 amino acids: CATGTSVPYEQYF. CDR3 coding DNA: TGTGCCACAGGGACTAGCGTTCCCTACGAGCAGTACTTC.

This chain links TRBV5-1 with TRBJ1-3; 7 bases agree with TRBD1. J was trimmed by 6 bases and V by 4 bases; bases with no gene match: 13. This CDR3 is built from 16 residues. The germline V gene has CDR1 SGHRS and CDR2 YFSETQ. The CDR3 DNA reads TGCGCCAGCAGCATATCCACAGGGGATGTGAAAAACACCATATATTTT. This sequence encodes CASSISTGDVKNTIYF.

The chain's CDR3 is CASSIVGGNTEAFF. CDR3 in DNA: TGTGCCAGTAGTATTGTGGGGGGTAACACTGAAGCTTTCTTT. The genes are TRBV19 and TRBJ1-1, with D tentatively TRBD1 (5 bases). The CDR3 runs 14 residues. Trimming shortened V by 3 bases and J by 2 bases, and 10 bases separated the two germline ends. Germline V gene lookup returns CDR1 LNHDA and CDR2 SQIVND (reference sequence).

The chain links TRBV10-3 to TRBJ1-6, with 10 bases matching TRBD1. Germline V gene sequence: CDR1 ENHRY, CDR2 SYGVKD. J lost 10 bases, V lost 8 bases, and 8 bases had no gene match. The CDR3 spans 14 residues. In nucleotides, the CDR3 is TGTGCCATCGGGTCAGGGGGACAGGGGTCACCCCTCCACTTT. Encoded protein: CAIGSGGQGSPLHF.

In this sample, this clone turned up a few times. CDR3 loop: CASSDGTSHTGELFF. CDR3 nucleotide sequence: TGTGCCAGCAGTGACGGGACTAGCCACACCGGGGAGCTGTTTTTT. The chain couples TRBV6-4 to TRBJ2-2; 9 bases are a match to TRBD2. J was trimmed by 3 bases and V by 2 bases; bases with no gene match: 1. The CDR3 has 15 residues. Germline V gene lookup returns CDR1 MRHNA and CDR2 SNTAGT.